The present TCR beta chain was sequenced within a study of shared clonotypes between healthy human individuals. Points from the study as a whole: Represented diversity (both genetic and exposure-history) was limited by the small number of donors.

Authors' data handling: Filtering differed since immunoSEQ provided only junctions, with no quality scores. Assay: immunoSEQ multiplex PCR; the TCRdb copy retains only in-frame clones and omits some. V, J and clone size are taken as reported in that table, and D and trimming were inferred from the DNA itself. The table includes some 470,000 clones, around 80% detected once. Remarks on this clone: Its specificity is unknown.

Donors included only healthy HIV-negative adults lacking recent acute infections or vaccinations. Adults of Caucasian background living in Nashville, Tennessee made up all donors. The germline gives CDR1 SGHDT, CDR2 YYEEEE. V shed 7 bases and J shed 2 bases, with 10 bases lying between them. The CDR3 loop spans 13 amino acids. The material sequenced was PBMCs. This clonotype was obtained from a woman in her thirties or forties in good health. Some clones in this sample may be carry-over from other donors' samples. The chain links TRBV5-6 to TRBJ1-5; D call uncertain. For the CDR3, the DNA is TGTGCCAGCCAACAGTGGGGCAATCAGCCCCAGCATTTT. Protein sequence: CASQQWGNQPQHF.